The rows below give T cell receptor beta chains drawn from one sample of a study of human T cells and chemical hapten exposure. One entry per CDR3 protein results from TCRdb running MiXCR on the RACE reads. The sample shows approximately 77,000 distinct CDR3 sequences, about 7.5% of them seen only once. The sequences come from whole blood, collected in connection with sensitization to the hapten diphenylcyclopropenone (DPC). These receptors came from a woman aged 25 to 39 with alopecia areata. Some clones in this sample may be carry-over from other donors' samples. CDR3s include the opening cysteine and the closing phenylalanine or tryptophan.

>TRBV20-1|TRBJ1-2
CSARETGNYGYTF
>TRBV12-5|TRBJ1-2
CASGLMGRTGYTF
>TRBV12-5|TRBJ1-1
CASGLEGARTEAFF
>TRBV9|TRBJ2-2
CASSVAKGTATGELFF
>TRBV12-3/TRBV12-4|TRBJ1-5
CASSTLGTQNQPQHF
>TRBV30|TRBJ1-2
CAWSFGQGRTGYTF
>TRBV3-1|TRBJ1-2
CASSPRDTYGYTF
>TRBV19|TRBJ2-1
CASSVLSGDEQFF
>TRBV6-5|TRBJ2-2
CASSLRGDPNTGELFF
>TRBV5-1|TRBJ1-1
CASSWGTGGTDTEAFF
>TRBV7-2|TRBJ2-5
CASSARLEGTQYF
>TRBV7-9|TRBJ1-2
CASSQTEDYGYTF
>TRBV7-9|TRBJ1-1
CASSLATEATEAFF
>TRBV12-3/TRBV12-4|TRBJ2-7
CASSSSGYEQYF
>TRBV4-1|TRBJ2-7
CASSQIAVGTMAYEQYF
>TRBV27|TRBJ1-6
CASSPGQGMGSPLHF
>TRBV5-1|TRBJ2-7
CASSSYGDSGGGGYEQYF
>TRBV5-6|TRBJ2-5
CASSLVPSVSGVGQETQYF
>TRBV10-3|TRBJ2-1
CAISELGQYNEQFF
>TRBV2|TRBJ1-5
CASARQNNQPQHF
>TRBV6-6|TRBJ1-1
CASTSYGDTEAFF
>TRBV7-2|TRBJ1-5
CASSSRGNQPQHF
>TRBV7-2|TRBJ2-7
CASSLGQVNYEQYF
>TRBV11-2|TRBJ2-1
CASSLEGSSYNEQFF
>TRBV4-1|TRBJ2-1
CASSQPGQGFNEQFF
>TRBV29-1|TRBJ1-1
CSVESADTEAFF
>TRBV20-1|TRBJ2-6
CSARKGTGFSGANVLTF
>TRBV12-3/TRBV12-4|TRBJ2-3
CASRLTGVTDTQYF
>TRBV5-7|TRBJ1-1
CASSLAGDGAGNTEAFF
>TRBV5-1|TRBJ2-6
CASSLAGYSGANVLTF
>TRBV6-2/TRBV6-3|TRBJ2-5
CASSQIGSAQYF
>TRBV13|TRBJ2-5
CASSSSGGPQETQYF
>TRBV15|TRBJ1-1
CATSRDAQGRTEAFF
>TRBV12-3/TRBV12-4|TRBJ2-2
CASSSRLSGELFF
>TRBV29-1|TRBJ2-7
CSVAGTGDSEQYF
>TRBV3-1|TRBJ2-7
CASSPLRGSEQYF
>TRBV20-1|TRBJ1-5
CSASDGGYQPQHF
>TRBV4-1|TRBJ2-7
CASSSDVSYEQYF
>TRBV7-3|TRBJ2-3
CASSQTGNQATDTQYF
>TRBV3-1|TRBJ1-2
CASSQFDAANYGYTF
>TRBV12-3/TRBV12-4|TRBJ2-2
CASTYPNTGELFF
>TRBV5-1|TRBJ2-1
CASSLGQVPNEQFF
>TRBV12-3/TRBV12-4|TRBJ1-3
CASSFSRVRNTIYF
>TRBV6-5|TRBJ1-2
CASTPLAGQIPYGYTF
>TRBV6-2/TRBV6-3|TRBJ1-1
CASSSYDQGNTEAFF
>TRBV30|TRBJ2-3
CAWSVTDTQYF
>TRBV14|TRBJ1-1
CASSQERIWNTEAFF
>TRBV3-1|TRBJ2-4
CASTHSGAGTKNIQYF
>TRBV14|TRBJ2-3
CASSQDRGAQYF
>TRBV6-2/TRBV6-3|TRBJ2-2
CASSYSRDRGDTGELFF
>TRBV28|TRBJ2-3
CASSPRGQADTDTQYF
>TRBV6-2/TRBV6-3|TRBJ2-7
CASQGQKSYEQYF
>TRBV20-1|TRBJ2-5
CSAREGPLQETQYF